The text below deals with one T cell receptor (beta chain). Its antigen is still unknown. The table came from immunoSEQ multiplex PCR; TCRdb's copy has only in-frame clones and leaves some out. This sample has around 83,000 clones, with around 82% found just once. This CDR3 comprises 16 residues. V lost 4 bases to trimming and J lost 7 bases; unmatched junction nucleotides: 9. Germline V gene sequence: CDR1 LNHDA, CDR2 SQIVND (reference sequence). The record originates from a study of T cells in localized non-small cell lung cancer. Findings and caveats of the study: Patients showing higher blood T cell density tended to see longer overall survival. Maximal T cell clonality occurred in uninvolved adjacent lung, with tumor ranking below it.

The J gene is TRBJ2-7, the V gene TRBV19; 14 bases are a match to TRBD2. The sequencing here drew on PBMCs, taken before any cancer treatment. This sequence was found in a man between 40 and 75 years old with stage II squamous cell lung carcinoma. CDR3 nucleotide sequence: TGTGCCAGTAGTACGGGAACGGGACTAGCGGGAGAGGAGCAGTACTTC. Translated: CASSTGTGLAGEEQYF.